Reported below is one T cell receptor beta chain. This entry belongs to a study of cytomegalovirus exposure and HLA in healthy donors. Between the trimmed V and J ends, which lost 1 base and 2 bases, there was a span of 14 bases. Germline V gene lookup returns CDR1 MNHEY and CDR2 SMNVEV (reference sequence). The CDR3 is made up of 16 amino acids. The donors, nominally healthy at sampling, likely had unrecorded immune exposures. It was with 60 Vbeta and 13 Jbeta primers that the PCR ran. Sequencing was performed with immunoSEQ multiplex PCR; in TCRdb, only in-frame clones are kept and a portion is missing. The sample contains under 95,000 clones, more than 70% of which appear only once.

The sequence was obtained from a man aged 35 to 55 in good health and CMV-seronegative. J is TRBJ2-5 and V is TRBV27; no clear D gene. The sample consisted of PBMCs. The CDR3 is CASSLYQAPGQETQYF. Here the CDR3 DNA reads TGTGCCAGCAGTTTATACCAGGCGCCAGGTCAAGAGACCCAGTACTTC.